One sample yielded the 8 T cell receptor beta chains listed below, sequenced in a study of Graves' ophthalmopathy and Graves' hyperthyroidism. From RNA, the CDR3 regions of TCR beta chains were amplified and sequenced. First-round RT-PCR relied on HTBI primers, and a second-round multiplex PCR came next. MiXCR, applied by TCRdb to the multiplex PCR reads, yields one record per CDR3 protein. The sample shows 600,000 to 650,000 distinct CDR3 sequences, 22% of them seen only once. Sequenced material: peripheral blood. The receptors derive from a woman between 18 and 29 years old with stable Graves' hyperthyroidism. Some clones in this sample may be carry-over from other donors' samples.

The gene calls are TRBV11-3 and TRBJ2-5; no definite D call. The ends were cut back, 1 base at V and 4 bases at J, with 10 bases in the middle. The CDR3 has 14 residues. The germline V gene has CDR1 SGHNT and CDR2 YENEEA. CDR3 coding DNA: TGTGCCAGCAGCTTAGGCCCACTGTCAGAGACCCAGTACTTC. It yields the protein CASSLGPLSETQYF.

This clonotype was recorded many times. The V call is TRBV7-2, the J call TRBJ2-7, with 9 bases matching TRBD2. The CDR3 totals 15 residues. Per germline, CDR1 SGHTA and CDR2 FQGNSA. Unmatched junction bases numbered 8, after V lost 5 bases and J lost 3 bases. The CDR3 bases are TGTGCCAGCAGCCGGACTAGCGAATACCACTACGAGCAGTACTTC. Its translation is CASSRTSEYHYEQYF.

The chain employs TRBV6-2 or TRBV6-3 and TRBJ2-5; a possible D gene is TRBD2 (5 bases). Trimming pared 7 bases from V and 5 bases from J, leaving 17 bases between. CDR1 and CDR2 (germline): MNHEY, SVGEGT. The length of the CDR3 is 14 residues. The CDR3 DNA reads as TGTGCCAGCACCCACCTGGGAGTCGGCGAGACCCAGTACTTC. Residues: CASTHLGVGETQYF.

The sample holds a few counts of this clonotype. The chain recombines TRBV18 with TRBJ2-7, with D possibly being TRBD1 (5 bases). Trimming cost V 6 bases and J 0 bases, with 15 bases left between them. The CDR3 totals 15 residues. Germline lookup yields CDR1 KGHSH and CDR2 LQKENI. The CDR3 spells CASSNPTESSYEQYF. The CDR3 nucleotides are TGTGCCAGCTCCAACCCGACAGAGAGCTCCTACGAGCAGTACTTC. Drawing the rest from reference TRBV18 and TRBJ2-7, the complete variable domain is NAGVMQNPRHLVRRRGQEARLRCSPMKGHSHVYWYRQLPEEGLKFMVYLQKENIIDESGMPKERFSAEFPKEGPSILRIQQVVRGDSAAYFCASSNPTESSYEQYFGPGTRLTVT.

This clonotype appeared many times. The CDR3 reads CASSLSNRGVGGELFF. The CDR3, as DNA: TGTGCCAGCAGTTTATCGAACAGGGGAGTGGGCGGGGAGCTGTTTTTT. The chain couples TRBV27 to TRBJ2-2; TRBD1 matches 7 bases. V lost 0 bases and J lost 7; bases outside the gene matches: 8. The CDR3 totals 16 residues. Germline CDR1 is MNHEY and CDR2 is SMNVEV (reference sequence).

This clonotype has ten or more counts. This CDR3 is CASILRQGSTEAFF. Here the CDR3 DNA reads TGTGCCAGTATCCTTCGACAGGGCTCCACTGAAGCTTTCTTT. The chain recombines TRBV19 with TRBJ1-1; TRBD1 agrees at 7 bases. Looked up from germline, CDR1 is LNHDA and CDR2 is SQIVND (reference sequence). The CDR3 has 14 amino acids. The junction had 9 bases not matched to a gene; V was cut back by 7 bases and J by 4 bases. Complete variable domain (other parts from reference TRBV19 and TRBJ1-1): DGGITQSPKYLFRKEGQNVTLSCEQNLNHDAMYWYRQDPGQGLRLIYYSQIVNDFQKGDIAEGYSVSREKKESFPLTVTSAQKNPTAFYLCASILRQGSTEAFFGQGTRLTVV.

This clonotype was counted ten times or more. CDR3 bases: TGCAGTGCTGGCGCGGGACTAGCACTAGAGACCCAGTACTTC. It translates to CSAGAGLALETQYF. The chain links TRBV20-1 to TRBJ2-5; 9 nucleotides agree with TRBD2. The CDR3 is 14 amino acids. V was pared by 5 bases and J by 4 bases, with 8 bases of the junction left unmatched. Germline lookup yields CDR1 DFQATT and CDR2 SNEGSKA (reference sequence).

This clonotype appeared many times. V and J are TRBV20-1 and TRBJ1-1; 8 bases agree with TRBD1. Trimming at V came to 5 bases and at J to 0 bases, leaving 14 bases not matched to a gene. Looked up from germline, CDR1 is DFQATT and CDR2 is SNEGSKA (reference sequence). The CDR3 is 17 residues long. This CDR3 reads CSAPTRTGKKMNTEAFF. The CDR3, as DNA: TGCAGTGCTCCCACCCGGACAGGGAAGAAGATGAACACTGAAGCTTTCTTT.